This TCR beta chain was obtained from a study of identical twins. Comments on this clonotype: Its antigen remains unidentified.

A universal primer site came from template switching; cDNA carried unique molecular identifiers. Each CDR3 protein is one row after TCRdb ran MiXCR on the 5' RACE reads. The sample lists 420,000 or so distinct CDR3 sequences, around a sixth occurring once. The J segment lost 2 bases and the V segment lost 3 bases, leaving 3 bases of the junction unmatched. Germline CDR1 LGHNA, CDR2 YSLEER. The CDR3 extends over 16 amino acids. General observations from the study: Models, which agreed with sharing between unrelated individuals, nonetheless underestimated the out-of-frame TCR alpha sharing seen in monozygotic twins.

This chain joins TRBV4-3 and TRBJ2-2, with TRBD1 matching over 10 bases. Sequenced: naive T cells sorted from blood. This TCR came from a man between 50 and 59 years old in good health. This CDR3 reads CASSQETGGNTGELFF. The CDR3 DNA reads TGCGCCAGCAGCCAGGAGACAGGGGGCAACACCGGGGAGCTGTTTTTT.